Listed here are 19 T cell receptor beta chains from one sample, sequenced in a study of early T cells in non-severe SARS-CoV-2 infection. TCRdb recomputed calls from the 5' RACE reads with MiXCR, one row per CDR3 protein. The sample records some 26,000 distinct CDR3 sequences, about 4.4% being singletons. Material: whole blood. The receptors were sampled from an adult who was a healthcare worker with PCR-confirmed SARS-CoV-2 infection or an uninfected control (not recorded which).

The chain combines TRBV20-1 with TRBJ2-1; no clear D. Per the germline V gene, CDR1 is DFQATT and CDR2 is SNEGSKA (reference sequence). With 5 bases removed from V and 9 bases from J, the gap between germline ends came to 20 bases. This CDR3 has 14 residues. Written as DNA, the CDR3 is TGCAGTGCTGGCAAAATACGAGCCGGCAGTGAGCAGTTCTTC. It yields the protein CSAGKIRAGSEQFF.

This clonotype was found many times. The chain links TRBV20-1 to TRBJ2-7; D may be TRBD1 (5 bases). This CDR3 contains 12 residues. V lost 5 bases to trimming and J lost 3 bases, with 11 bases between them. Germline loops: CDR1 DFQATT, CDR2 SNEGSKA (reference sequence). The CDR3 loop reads CSAATDIYEQYF. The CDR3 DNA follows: TGCAGTGCTGCGACAGATATCTACGAGCAGTACTTC.

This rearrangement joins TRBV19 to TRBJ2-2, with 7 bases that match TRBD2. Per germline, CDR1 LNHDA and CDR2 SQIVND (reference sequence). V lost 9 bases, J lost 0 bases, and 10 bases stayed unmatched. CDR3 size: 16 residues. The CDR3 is CASQYKGLSNTGELFF. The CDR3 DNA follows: TGTGCCAGCCAGTACAAGGGACTATCGAACACCGGGGAGCTGTTTTTT. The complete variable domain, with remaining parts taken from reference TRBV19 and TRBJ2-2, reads DGGITQSPKYLFRKEGQNVTLSCEQNLNHDAMYWYRQDPGQGLRLIYYSQIVNDFQKGDIAEGYSVSREKKESFPLTVTSAQKNPTAFYLCASQYKGLSNTGELFFGEGSRLTVL.

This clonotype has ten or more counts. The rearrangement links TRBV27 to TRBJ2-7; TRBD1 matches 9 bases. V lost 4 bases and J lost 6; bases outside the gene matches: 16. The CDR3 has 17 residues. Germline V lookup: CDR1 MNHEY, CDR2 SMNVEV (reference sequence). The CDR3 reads CASSSQRDRVLSSEQYF. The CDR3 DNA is TGTGCCAGCAGTTCTCAGCGGGACAGGGTTCTTTCTAGCGAGCAGTACTTC.

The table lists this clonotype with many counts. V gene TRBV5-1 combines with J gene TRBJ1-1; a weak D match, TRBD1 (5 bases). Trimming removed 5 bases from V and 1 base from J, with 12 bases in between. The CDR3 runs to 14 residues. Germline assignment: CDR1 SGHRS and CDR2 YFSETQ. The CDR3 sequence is CASSFGDGNTEAFF. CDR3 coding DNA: TGCGCCAGCAGTTTCGGGGACGGGAACACTGAAGCTTTCTTT.

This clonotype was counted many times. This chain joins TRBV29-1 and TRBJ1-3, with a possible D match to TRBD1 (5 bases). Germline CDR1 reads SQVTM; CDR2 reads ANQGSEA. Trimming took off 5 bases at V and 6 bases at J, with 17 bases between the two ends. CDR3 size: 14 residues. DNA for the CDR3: TGCAGCGTTCCCAATTCGGGGGACGAAAACACCATATATTTT. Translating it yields CSVPNSGDENTIYF.

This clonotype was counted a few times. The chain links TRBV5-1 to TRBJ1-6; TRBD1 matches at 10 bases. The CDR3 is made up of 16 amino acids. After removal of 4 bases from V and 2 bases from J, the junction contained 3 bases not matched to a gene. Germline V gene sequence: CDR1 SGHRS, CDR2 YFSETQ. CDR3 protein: CASSEGQGAYNSPLHF. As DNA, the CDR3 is TGCGCCAGCAGCGAAGGACAGGGGGCCTATAATTCACCCCTCCACTTT.

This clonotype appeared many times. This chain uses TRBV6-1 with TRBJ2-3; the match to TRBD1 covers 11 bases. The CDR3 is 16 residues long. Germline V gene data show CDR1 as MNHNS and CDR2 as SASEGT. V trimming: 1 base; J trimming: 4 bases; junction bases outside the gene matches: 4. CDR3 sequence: CASSEVGTGGADTQYF. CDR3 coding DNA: TGTGCCAGCAGTGAAGTGGGGACAGGGGGGGCAGATACGCAGTATTTT.

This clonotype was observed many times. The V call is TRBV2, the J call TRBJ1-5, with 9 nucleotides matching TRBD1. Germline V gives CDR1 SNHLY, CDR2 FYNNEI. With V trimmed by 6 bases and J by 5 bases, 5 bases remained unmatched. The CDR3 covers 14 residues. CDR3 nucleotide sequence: TGTGCCAGCAGAACCGGGACAGGGCATCAGCCCCAGCATTTT. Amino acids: CASRTGTGHQPQHF.

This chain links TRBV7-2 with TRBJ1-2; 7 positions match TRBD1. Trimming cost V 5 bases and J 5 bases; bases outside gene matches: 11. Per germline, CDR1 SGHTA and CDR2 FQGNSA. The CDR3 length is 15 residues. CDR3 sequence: CASSPRQGPWYGYTF. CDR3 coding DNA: TGTGCCAGCAGCCCCCGACAGGGCCCTTGGTATGGCTACACCTTC.

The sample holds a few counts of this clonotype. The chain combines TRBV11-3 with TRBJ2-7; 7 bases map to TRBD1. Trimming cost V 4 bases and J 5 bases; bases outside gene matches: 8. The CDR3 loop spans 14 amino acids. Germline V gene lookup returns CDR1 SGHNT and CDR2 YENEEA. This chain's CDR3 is CASSSEGGFDEQYF. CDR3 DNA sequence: TGTGCCAGCAGCTCAGAAGGGGGCTTCGACGAGCAGTACTTC.

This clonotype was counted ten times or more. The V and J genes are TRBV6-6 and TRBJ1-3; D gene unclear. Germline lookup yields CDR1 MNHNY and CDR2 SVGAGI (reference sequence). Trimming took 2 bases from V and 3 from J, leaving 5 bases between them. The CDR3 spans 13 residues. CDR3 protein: CASSYTVGNTIYF. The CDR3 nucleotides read TGTGCCAGCAGTTACACAGTTGGAAACACCATATATTTT.

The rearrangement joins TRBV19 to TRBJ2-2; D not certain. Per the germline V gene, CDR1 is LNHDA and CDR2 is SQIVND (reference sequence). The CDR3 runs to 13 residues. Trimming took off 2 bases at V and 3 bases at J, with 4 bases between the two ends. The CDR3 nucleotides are TGTGCCAGTAGTATACCAGACACCGGGGAGCTGTTTTTT. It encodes CASSIPDTGELFF. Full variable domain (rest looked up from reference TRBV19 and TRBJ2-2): DGGITQSPKYLFRKEGQNVTLSCEQNLNHDAMYWYRQDPGQGLRLIYYSQIVNDFQKGDIAEGYSVSREKKESFPLTVTSAQKNPTAFYLCASSIPDTGELFFGEGSRLTVL.

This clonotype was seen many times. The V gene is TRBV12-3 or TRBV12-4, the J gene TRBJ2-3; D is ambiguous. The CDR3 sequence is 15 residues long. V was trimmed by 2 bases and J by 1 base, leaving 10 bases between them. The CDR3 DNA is TGTGCCAGCAGTTTACGCGCAAGTCGCACAGATACGCAGTATTTT. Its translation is CASSLRASRTDTQYF.

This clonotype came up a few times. Here the CDR3 reads CASSPGDVEKFF. The CDR3 nucleotides are TGTGCCAGCAGCCCAGGAGACGTGGAGAAGTTCTTC. V is TRBV13 and J is TRBJ2-1; D ambiguous. Germline assignment: CDR1 PRHDT and CDR2 FYEKMQ (reference sequence). Between the trimmed V and J ends, which lost 5 bases and 14 bases, there was a span of 16 bases. CDR3 length equals 12 residues.

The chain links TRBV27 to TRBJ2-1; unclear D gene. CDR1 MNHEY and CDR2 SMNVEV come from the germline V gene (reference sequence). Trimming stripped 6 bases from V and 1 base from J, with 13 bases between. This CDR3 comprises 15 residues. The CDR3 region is CASSLGIGSYNEQFF. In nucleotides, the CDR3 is TGTGCCAGCAGCCTGGGAATAGGGTCCTACAATGAGCAGTTCTTC.

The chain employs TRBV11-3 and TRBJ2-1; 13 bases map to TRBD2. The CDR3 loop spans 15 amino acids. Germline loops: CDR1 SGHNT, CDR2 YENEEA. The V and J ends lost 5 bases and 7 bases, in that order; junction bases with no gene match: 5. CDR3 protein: CASSLSGLAGNEQFF. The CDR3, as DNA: TGTGCCAGCAGCCTATCGGGACTAGCGGGGAATGAGCAGTTCTTC. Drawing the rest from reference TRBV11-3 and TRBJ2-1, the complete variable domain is EAGVVQSPRYKIIEKKQPVAFWCNPISGHNTLYWYLQNLGQGPELLIRYENEEAVDDSQLPKDRFSAERLKGVDSTLKIQPAELGDSAVYLCASSLSGLAGNEQFFGPGTRLTVL.

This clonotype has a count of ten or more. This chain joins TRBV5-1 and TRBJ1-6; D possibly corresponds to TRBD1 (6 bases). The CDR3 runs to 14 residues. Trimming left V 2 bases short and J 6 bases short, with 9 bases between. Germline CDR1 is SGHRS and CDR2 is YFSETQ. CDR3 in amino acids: CASSLTGRNSPLHF. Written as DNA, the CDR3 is TGCGCCAGCAGCTTAACAGGGCGTAATTCACCCCTCCACTTT. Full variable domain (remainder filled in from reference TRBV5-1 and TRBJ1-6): KAGVTQTPRYLIKTRGQQVTLSCSPISGHRSVSWYQQTPGQGLQFLFEYFSETQRNKGNFPGRFSGRQFSNSRSEMNVSTLELGDSALYLCASSLTGRNSPLHFGNGTRLTVT.

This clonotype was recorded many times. The CDR3 loop reads CASSSTGQGNEKLFF. The CDR3 region has the DNA TGTGCCAGCTCTTCGACAGGCCAGGGAAATGAAAAACTGTTTTTT. The chain has TRBV5-6 and TRBJ1-4; the D gene is possibly TRBD1 (6 bases). From germline, CDR1 is SGHDT and CDR2 YYEEEE. Trimming took 7 bases from V and 5 from J, leaving 18 bases between them. The CDR3 runs to 15 residues.